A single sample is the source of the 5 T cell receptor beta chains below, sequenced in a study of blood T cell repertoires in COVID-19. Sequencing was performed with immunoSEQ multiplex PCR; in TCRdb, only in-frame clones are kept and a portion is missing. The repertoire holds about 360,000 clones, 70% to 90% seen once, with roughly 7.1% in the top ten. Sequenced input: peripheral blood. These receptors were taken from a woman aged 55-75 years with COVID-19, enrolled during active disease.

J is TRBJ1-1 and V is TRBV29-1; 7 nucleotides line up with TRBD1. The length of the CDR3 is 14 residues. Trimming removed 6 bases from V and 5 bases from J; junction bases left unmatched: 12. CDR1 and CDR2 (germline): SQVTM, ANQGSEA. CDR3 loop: CSVRPLQGETEAFF. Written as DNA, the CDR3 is TGCAGCGTCAGACCTCTTCAGGGGGAAACTGAAGCTTTCTTT. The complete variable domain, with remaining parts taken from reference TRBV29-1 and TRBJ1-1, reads SAVISQKPSRDICQRGTSLTIQCQVDSQVTMMFWYRQQPGQSLTLIATANQGSEATYESGFVIDKFPISRPNLTFSTLTVSNMSPEDSSIYLCSVRPLQGETEAFFGQGTRLTVV.

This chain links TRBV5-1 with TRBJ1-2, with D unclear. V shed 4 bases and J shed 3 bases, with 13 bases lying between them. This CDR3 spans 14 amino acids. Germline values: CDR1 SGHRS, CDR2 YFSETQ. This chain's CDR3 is CASSRATVDYGYTF. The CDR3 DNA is TGCGCCAGCAGCCGAGCGACGGTCGACTATGGCTACACCTTC.

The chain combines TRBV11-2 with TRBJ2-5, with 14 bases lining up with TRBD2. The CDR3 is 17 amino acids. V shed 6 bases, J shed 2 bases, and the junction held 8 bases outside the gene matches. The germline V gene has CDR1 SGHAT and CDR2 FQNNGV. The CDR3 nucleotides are TGTGCCAGCAGTACCGGGACTAGCGGGGGACATCAAGAGACCCAGTACTTC. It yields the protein CASSTGTSGGHQETQYF.

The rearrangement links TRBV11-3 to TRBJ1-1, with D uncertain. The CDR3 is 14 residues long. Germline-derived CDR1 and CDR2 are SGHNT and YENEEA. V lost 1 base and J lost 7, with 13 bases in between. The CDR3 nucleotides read TGTGCCAGCAGCTTAGGAGACGGGAGCCTTGAAGCTTTCTTT. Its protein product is CASSLGDGSLEAFF.

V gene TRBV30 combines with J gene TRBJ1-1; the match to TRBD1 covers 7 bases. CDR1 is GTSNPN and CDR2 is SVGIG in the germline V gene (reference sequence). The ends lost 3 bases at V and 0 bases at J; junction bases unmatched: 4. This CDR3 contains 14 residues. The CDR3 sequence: CAWRRGRMNTEAFF. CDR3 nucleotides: TGTGCCTGGAGAAGGGGGCGGATGAACACTGAAGCTTTCTTT.